Given below is one T cell receptor (beta chain) in context. What it binds is not known. The CDR3 sequence is 14 residues long. CDR1 is MNHNY and CDR2 is SVGAGI in the germline V gene (reference sequence). Trimming took off 4 bases at V and 8 bases at J, with 18 bases between the two ends. The primer mix had 60 Vbeta and 13 Jbeta primers. The authors' processing: An analysis that came later counted 73 million or so unique TCR beta chains, around 10 million shared. Some clones are missing from TCRdb's copy, which holds only in-frame ones; the method was immunoSEQ multiplex PCR. Clone size and the V and J calls come from that table; the DNA yielded D and trimming. The sample contains roughly 140,000 clones, more than 75% of which appear only once. This entry is derived from a study of cytomegalovirus exposure and HLA in healthy donors. Study-wide findings and caveats: It was reported that the classifier diagnosed cytomegalovirus status with high specificity and sensitivity in both the original and validation cohorts.

All donors participated as healthy donors of bone marrow. The TCR was taken from a woman aged 18-35 years in good health and CMV-seropositive. Sample: PBMCs. V gene TRBV6-6 combines with J gene TRBJ2-7; tentative D call: TRBD1 (6 bases). CDR3 residues: CASSSPGHGGKQYF. CDR3 nucleotides: TGTGCCAGCAGTTCGCCGGGACACGGAGGAAAGCAGTACTTC.